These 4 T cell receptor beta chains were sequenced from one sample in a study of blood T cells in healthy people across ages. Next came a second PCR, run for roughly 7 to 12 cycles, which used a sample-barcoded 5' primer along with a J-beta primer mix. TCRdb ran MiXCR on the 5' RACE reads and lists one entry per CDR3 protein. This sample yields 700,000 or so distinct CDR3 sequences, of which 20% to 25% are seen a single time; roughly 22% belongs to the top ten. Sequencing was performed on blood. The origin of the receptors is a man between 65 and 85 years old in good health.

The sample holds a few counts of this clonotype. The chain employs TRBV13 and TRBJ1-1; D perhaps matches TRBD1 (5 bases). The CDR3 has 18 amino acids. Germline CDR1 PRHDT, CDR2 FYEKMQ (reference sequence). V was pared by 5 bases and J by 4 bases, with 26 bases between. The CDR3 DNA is TGTGCCAGCAGCCGGGACCGCTATTCTCTTCGATCTGGCACTGAAGCTTTCTTT. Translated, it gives CASSRDRYSLRSGTEAFF.

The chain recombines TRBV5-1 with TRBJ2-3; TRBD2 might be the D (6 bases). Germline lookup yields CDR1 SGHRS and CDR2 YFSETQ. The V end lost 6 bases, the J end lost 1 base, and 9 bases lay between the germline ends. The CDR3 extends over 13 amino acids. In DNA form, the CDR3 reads TGCGCCAGCAACACGGGGGGCACAGATACGCAGTATTTT. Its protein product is CASNTGGTDTQYF.

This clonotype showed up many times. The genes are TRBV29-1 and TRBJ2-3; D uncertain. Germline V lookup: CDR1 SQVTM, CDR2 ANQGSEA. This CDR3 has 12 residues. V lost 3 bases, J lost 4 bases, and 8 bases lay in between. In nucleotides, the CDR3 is TGCAGCGTTGAGCGTGTGGCAGATACGCAGTATTTT. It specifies CSVERVADTQYF.

In DNA form, the CDR3 reads TGTGCCAGCAGGCCGACTAGCGATTCAGATACGCAGTATTTT. Encoded protein: CASRPTSDSDTQYF. The rearrangement links TRBV28 to TRBJ2-3, with 8 nucleotides matching TRBD2. The junction had 6 bases not matched to a gene; V was cut back by 6 bases and J by 4 bases. Germline V lookup: CDR1 MDHEN, CDR2 SYDVKM. There are 14 residues in the CDR3.